The clone carrying this TCR beta chain was detected ten times or more. Its cognate antigen is unknown. The read ends 3 residues shy of where the CDR3 ends; the end is completed using the germline J gene. This entry is derived from a study of T cell clonality in common variable immunodeficiency. The V end was cut by 8 bases, the J end by 0 bases, with 10 bases between. Germline loops: CDR1 DFQATT, CDR2 SNEGSKA (reference sequence). This CDR3 has 13 amino acids. Broader study findings: Reportedly, TCR beta sequences from common variable immunodeficiency showed fewer deletions and N-nucleotide insertions. T cell subpopulation sequencing would be needed to explain CVID clonality. CVID subjects shared fewer TCRbeta clones than healthy controls did. Links between repertoire features and CVID complications were heterogeneity-limited.

Only in-frame clones appear in the TCRdb table, and some are missing; sequencing was by immunoSEQ multiplex PCR. Observed are fewer than 40,000 clones, no singletons, with the top ten taking around 5%. The specimen sequenced was peripheral blood mononuclear cells. The genes are TRBV20-1 and TRBJ2-2, with a tentative D call TRBD1 (6 bases). The receptor was derived from a human donor with common variable immunodeficiency. The sequenced CDR3 bases are TGCAGTTCTCAGGGGACGAACACCGGGGAG. Translated, it gives CSSQGTNTGE. The full CDR3 reads CSSQGTNTGELFF.